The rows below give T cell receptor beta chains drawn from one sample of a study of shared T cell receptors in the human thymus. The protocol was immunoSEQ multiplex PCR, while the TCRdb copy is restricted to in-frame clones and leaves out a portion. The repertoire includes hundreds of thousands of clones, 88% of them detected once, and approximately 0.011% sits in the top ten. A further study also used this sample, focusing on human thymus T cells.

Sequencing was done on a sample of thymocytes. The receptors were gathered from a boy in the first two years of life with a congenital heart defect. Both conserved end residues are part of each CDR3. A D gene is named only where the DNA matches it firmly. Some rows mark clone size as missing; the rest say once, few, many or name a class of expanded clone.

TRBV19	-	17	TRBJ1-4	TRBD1	TGTGCCAGTAGTATTTATCAGGGACAGCCGACTAATGAAAAACTGTTTTTT	CASSIYQGQPTNEKLFF
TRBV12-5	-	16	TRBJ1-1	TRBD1	TGTGCTAGTGGAAGAAACCCGGGACAGAGCAACACTGAAGCTTTCTTT	CASGRNPGQSNTEAFF
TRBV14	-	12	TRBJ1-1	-	TGTGCCAGCAGCCCCGGCGGAGGTGAAGCTTTCTTT	CASSPGGGEAFF
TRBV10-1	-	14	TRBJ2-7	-	TGCGCCAGCAGTGAGTCCGGGAGCTCCTACGAGCAGTACTTC	CASSESGSSYEQYF
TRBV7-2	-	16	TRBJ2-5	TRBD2	TGTGCCAGCAGCTTAGTAACTAGCGGGCGGCGGGAGACCCAGTACTTC	CASSLVTSGRRETQYF
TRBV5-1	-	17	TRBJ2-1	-	TGCGCCAGCAGCTTTGTTAGCGGTCACCTCTCCTACAATGAGCAGTTCTTC	CASSFVSGHLSYNEQFF
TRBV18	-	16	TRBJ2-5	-	TGTGCCAGCTCACCTAGCGCGACCCAACCCCAGAGGACCCAGTACTTC	CASSPSATQPQRTQYF
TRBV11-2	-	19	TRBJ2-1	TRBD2	TGTGCCAGCAGCCCCCTGGGGACTAGCGGATTTGACTCCTACAATGAGCAGTTCTTC	CASSPLGTSGFDSYNEQFF
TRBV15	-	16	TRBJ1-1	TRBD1	TGTGCCACCAGCAGAGACCCGGGACAGGCGGACACTGAAGCTTTCTTT	CATSRDPGQADTEAFF
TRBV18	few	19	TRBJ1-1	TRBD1	TGTGCCAGCTCACCACCGCCCAAGGAGGACAGGGGGCGCGAGAATGAAGCTTTCTTT	CASSPPPKEDRGRENEAFF
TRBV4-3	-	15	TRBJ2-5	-	TGCGCCAGCAGCCAAGAGGACTGGAAACAAGAGACCCAGTACTTC	CASSQEDWKQETQYF
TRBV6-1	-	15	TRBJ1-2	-	TGTGCCAGCAGTGGAACAGGGCGCGAGGACTATGGCTACACCTTC	CASSGTGREDYGYTF
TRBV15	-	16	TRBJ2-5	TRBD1	TGTGCCACCAGCCCCCGGACAGGGGTTAGGTGGGAGACCCAGTACTTC	CATSPRTGVRWETQYF
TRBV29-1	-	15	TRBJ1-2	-	TGCAGCGTTGTTGTAGGAGGGGACTCTAACTATGGCTACACCTTC	CSVVVGGDSNYGYTF
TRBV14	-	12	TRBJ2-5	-	TGTGCCAGCAGTTTCCAGGGGGAGACCCAGTACTTC	CASSFQGETQYF